The 32 T cell receptor beta chains below all came from one sample that was sequenced in a study of siplizumab effects on memory and regulatory T cells. Only in-frame clones appear in the TCRdb table, and some are missing; sequencing was by immunoSEQ multiplex PCR. This table holds around 100,000 clones, about nine tenths found once. Sequencing was carried out using CD4+ T cells sorted from blood. The receptors originated from a human donor in good health.

The chain employs TRBV19 and TRBJ2-5; D may match TRBD1 or TRBD2 (7 bases each). Germline V gives CDR1 LNHDA, CDR2 SQIVND (reference sequence). The length of the CDR3 is 15 residues. With 3 bases removed from V and 7 bases from J, the gap between germline ends came to 18 bases. The CDR3 region is CASSIARGPGGTQYF. CDR3 DNA sequence: TGTGCCAGTAGTATTGCGCGGGGGCCAGGGGGGACCCAGTACTTC.

The sample holds one count of this clone. This chain links TRBV18 with TRBJ1-6; no firm D call. CDR1 KGHSH and CDR2 LQKENI come from the germline V gene. Trimming stripped 3 bases from V and 6 bases from J, with 12 bases between. The CDR3 contains 15 residues. CDR3 coding DNA: TGTGCCAGCTCACCGTTGGCAGCTCTTAATTCACCCCTCCACTTT. Protein product: CASSPLAALNSPLHF.

The genes are TRBV27 and TRBJ1-5; unclear D gene. V was pared by 5 bases and J by 0 bases, with 17 bases between. Germline values: CDR1 MNHEY, CDR2 SMNVEV (reference sequence). This CDR3 contains 17 residues. As DNA, the CDR3 is TGTGCCAGCAGTCCAGGCACTACCGTTTATAGCAATCAGCCCCAGCATTTT. It yields the protein CASSPGTTVYSNQPQHF.

The CDR3 nucleotides read TGTGCCAGCAGATTGGGGGCCCTGAACACTGAAGCTTTCTTT. It encodes CASRLGALNTEAFF. The V and J genes are TRBV2 and TRBJ1-1; D perhaps matches TRBD1 (6 bases). This CDR3 is built from 14 residues. The V end was cut by 6 bases, the J end by 0 bases, with 11 bases between. Per the germline V gene, CDR1 is SNHLY and CDR2 is FYNNEI.

V and J are TRBV7-8 and TRBJ2-7, with a possible D match to TRBD2 (5 bases). This CDR3 region has 13 residues. Germline CDR1 is SGHVS and CDR2 is FQNEAQ. V lost 1 base and J 3 bases, leaving 7 bases between the germline ends. The CDR3 DNA reads TGTGCCAGCAGCTTAGTAGAGGGCTACGAGCAGTACTTC. This sequence encodes CASSLVEGYEQYF. The full variable domain, completed using reference TRBV7-8 and TRBJ2-7, is GAGVSQSPRYKVAKRGQDVALRCDPISGHVSLFWYQQALGQGPEFLTYFQNEAQLDKSGLPSDRFFAERPEGSVSTLKIQRTQQEDSAVYLCASSLVEGYEQYFGPGTRLTVT.

The chain recombines TRBV10-3 with TRBJ2-5; 8 positions match TRBD1. The germline CDR1 and CDR2 sequences are ENHRY and SYGVKD. This CDR3 has 15 residues. V was clipped by 6 bases and J by 2 bases; unmatched bases: 8. The chain's CDR3 is CAIRGDRIAQETQYF. In DNA form, the CDR3 reads TGTGCCATCAGGGGGGACAGGATCGCACAAGAGACCCAGTACTTC.

The V and J genes are TRBV2 and TRBJ1-1; tentative D call: TRBD1 (5 bases). V was trimmed by 5 bases and J by 1 base, leaving 23 bases between them. Germline V gene data show CDR1 as SNHLY and CDR2 as FYNNEI. The CDR3 contains 18 residues. CDR3 residues: CASSPGLIGGEGNTEAFF. The CDR3 nucleotides read TGTGCCAGCAGTCCCGGCCTGATTGGGGGGGAAGGGAACACTGAAGCTTTCTTT.

This clone was detected only once. This chain uses TRBV4-1 with TRBJ1-5, with D unresolved. The length of the CDR3 is 16 residues. The germline gives CDR1 MGHRA, CDR2 YSYEKL. The V and J ends lost 0 bases and 4 bases respectively, with 13 bases between them. Here the CDR3 reads CASSQDGGGSNQPQHF. The DNA of the CDR3 is TGCGCCAGCAGCCAAGATGGTGGAGGGTCAAATCAGCCCCAGCATTTT.

This chain uses TRBV5-6 with TRBJ1-5; 7 nucleotides match TRBD1. V lost 1 base, J lost 6 bases, and 7 bases stayed unmatched. This CDR3 is built from 15 residues. CDR1 SGHDT and CDR2 YYEEEE come from the germline V gene. This CDR3 reads CASSLRSGGIQPQHF. The CDR3 nucleotides read TGTGCCAGCAGCTTGAGGTCAGGGGGTATTCAGCCCCAGCATTTT. The whole variable domain, remainder taken from reference TRBV5-6 and TRBJ1-5, is DAGVTQSPTHLIKTRGQQVTLRCSPKSGHDTVSWYQQALGQGPQFIFQYYEEEERQRGNFPDRFSGHQFPNYSSELNVNALLLGDSALYLCASSLRSGGIQPQHFGDGTRLSIL.

This rearrangement joins TRBV27 to TRBJ2-5; 13 nucleotides agree with TRBD2. The J call could be wrong; TRBJ2-7 is a better fit for the DNA end. CDR1 and CDR2 from the germline V gene are MNHEY and SMNVEV (reference sequence). The CDR3 contains 16 residues. The CDR3 DNA reads TGTGCCAGCGGACATGGACTAGCGGGGGACCCCTACGAGCAGTACTTC. Translation: CASGHGLAGDPYEQYF.

The CDR3 nucleotides are TGTGCCAGCAGCCCCGGGCTAGCGGGGGGCCAGATGTACAATGAGCAGTTCTTC. Translation: CASSPGLAGGQMYNEQFF. The chain joins TRBV11-2 to TRBJ2-1; 11 bases line up with TRBD2. The CDR3 has 18 residues. The germline gives CDR1 SGHAT, CDR2 FQNNGV. V lost 5 bases, J lost 4 bases, and 13 bases stayed unmatched. Full variable domain (remainder filled in from reference TRBV11-2 and TRBJ2-1): EAGVAQSPRYKIIEKRQSVAFWCNPISGHATLYWYQQILGQGPKLLIQFQNNGVVDDSQLPKDRFSAERLKGVDSTLKIQPAKLEDSAVYLCASSPGLAGGQMYNEQFFGPGTRLTVL.

This chain connects TRBV18 to TRBJ1-4; 11 bases are shared with TRBD1. The CDR3 has 14 amino acids. Germline CDR1 and CDR2: KGHSH and LQKENI. Unmatched junction bases numbered 4, after V lost 6 bases and J lost 7 bases. The DNA of the CDR3 is TGTGCCAGCTCCCCCGGGACAGGGGGTGAAAAACTGTTTTTT. Encoded protein: CASSPGTGGEKLFF.

Only one count was recorded for this clone. V usage is TRBV7-2 and J usage is TRBJ2-5; 12 bases are a match to TRBD2. Germline V gives CDR1 SGHTA, CDR2 FQGNSA. This CDR3 has 18 residues. Unmatched junction bases numbered 5, after V lost 0 bases and J lost 0 bases. The CDR3 loop is CASSLALAGGRYQETQYF. Written as DNA, the CDR3 is TGTGCCAGCAGCTTAGCCCTAGCGGGGGGGAGGTACCAAGAGACCCAGTACTTC.

This CDR3 reads CASSLLAGGDYEQYF. CDR3 sequence (DNA): TGTGCCAGCAGCCTACTAGCGGGGGGGGACTACGAGCAGTACTTC. The chain couples TRBV7-2 to TRBJ2-7, with 13 bases fitting TRBD2. Germline CDR1 SGHTA, CDR2 FQGNSA. The CDR3 runs to 15 residues. V gave up 5 bases and J gave up 3 bases; unmatched junction bases: 4. The full variable domain, its missing parts supplied by reference TRBV7-2 and TRBJ2-7, is GAGVSQSPSNKVTEKGKDVELRCDPISGHTALYWYRQSLGQGLEFLIYFQGNSAPDKSGLPSDRFSAERTGGSVSTLTIQRTQQEDSAVYLCASSLLAGGDYEQYFGPGTRLTVT.

The CDR3 here is CAWSGQGYQPQHF. CDR3 nucleotide sequence: TGTGCCTGGAGTGGCCAGGGCTATCAGCCCCAGCATTTT. The rearrangement joins TRBV30 to TRBJ1-5; possible D gene TRBD1, 5 bases. The CDR3 runs to 13 residues. The ends were cut back, 1 base at V and 5 bases at J, with 9 bases in the middle. The germline V gene has CDR1 GTSNPN and CDR2 SVGIG (reference sequence).

The rearrangement uses TRBV20-1 and TRBJ1-2; TRBD1 might be the D (5 bases). Germline V CDR1 and CDR2: DFQATT, SNEGSKA (reference sequence). Deletions cut 3 bases from V and 4 bases from J, with 6 bases between. The CDR3 has 11 amino acids. CDR3 nucleotides: TGCAGTGCTAGGACAGCCTATGGCTACACCTTC. Protein: CSARTAYGYTF.

The chain carries TRBV5-4 and TRBJ2-5, with TRBD1 identical over 8 bases. J lost 5 bases, V lost 4 bases, and 7 bases had no gene match. Germline assignment: CDR1 SGHNT and CDR2 YYREEE (reference sequence). The CDR3 runs to 14 residues. This CDR3 reads CASSPRTGIETQYF. CDR3 nucleotides: TGTGCCAGCAGCCCAAGGACAGGGATTGAGACCCAGTACTTC.

The rearrangement links TRBV9 to TRBJ2-5; D is unresolved. Germline CDR1 SGDLS, CDR2 YYNGEE. Trimming took 3 bases from V and 5 from J, leaving 8 bases between them. The length of the CDR3 is 12 residues. For the CDR3, the DNA is TGTGCCAGCAGCGCCCATGCTGAGACCCAGTACTTC. Its protein is CASSAHAETQYF.

This clone has just one count. The chain links TRBV2 to TRBJ2-5; possible D gene TRBD2, 6 bases. The V gene lost 3 bases and the J gene lost 5 bases, with 19 bases spanning the gap. The CDR3 totals 16 residues. Germline V gene lookup returns CDR1 SNHLY and CDR2 FYNNEI. This CDR3 reads CASSDFGGGSRETQYF. CDR3 DNA: TGTGCCAGCAGTGATTTCGGGGGTGGTAGTAGGGAGACCCAGTACTTC.

The chain is built from TRBV6-6 and TRBJ1-4; 8 bases align to TRBD1. The CDR3 has 13 amino acids. Unmatched junction bases numbered 6, after V lost 7 bases and J lost 8 bases. Germline CDR1 and CDR2: MNHNY and SVGAGI (reference sequence). Here the CDR3 DNA reads TGTGCCAGCACCGCAGGGGGCCGGGAAAAACTGTTTTTT. It encodes CASTAGGREKLFF.

This clone has only a few counts. The V and J genes are TRBV18 and TRBJ2-1, with a tentative D call TRBD2 (5 bases). CDR3 length: 16 residues. V was clipped by 6 bases and J by 4 bases, with 19 bases between them. Germline CDR1 and CDR2: KGHSH and LQKENI. The CDR3 DNA sequence: TGTGCCAGCTCTACCACGGGAAGCGGAGGTTACAATGAGCAGTTCTTC. Residues: CASSTTGSGGYNEQFF.

This rearrangement joins TRBV7-7 to TRBJ2-5, with D uncertain. CDR3 length equals 14 residues. Trimming took off 5 bases at V and 1 base at J, with 11 bases between the two ends. The germline gives CDR1 SSHAT, CDR2 FNYEAQ (reference sequence). The CDR3 coding sequence is TGTGCCAGCAGCCCGTATGGGGTCCAAGAGACCCAGTACTTC. This translates into CASSPYGVQETQYF.

The chain has TRBV7-6 and TRBJ1-5; no clear D gene. This CDR3 is 13 amino acids long. Germline lookup yields CDR1 SGHVS and CDR2 FNYEAQ. V was cut by 2 bases and J by 4 bases, with 6 bases left in between. The CDR3 nucleotides are TGTGCCAGCAGCTTAACGGATAATCAGCCCCAGCATTTT. Translation: CASSLTDNQPQHF.

The chain joins TRBV2 to TRBJ2-7, with D possibly TRBD1 on 5 matching bases. Trimming removed 7 bases from V and 2 bases from J, with 9 bases in between. In germline, CDR1 is SNHLY, CDR2 FYNNEI. This CDR3 region has 12 residues. CDR3 sequence reads: CASTSTAYEQYF. The CDR3 bases are TGTGCCAGCACTTCGACAGCCTACGAGCAGTACTTC. The whole variable domain, remainder taken from reference TRBV2 and TRBJ2-7, is EPEVTQTPSHQVTQMGQEVILRCVPISNHLYFYWYRQILGQKVEFLVSFYNNEISEKSEIFDDQFSVERPDGSNFTLKIRSTKLEDSAMYFCASTSTAYEQYFGPGTRLTVT.

The chain uses TRBV18 and TRBJ2-3; no clear D gene. The CDR3 sequence is 15 residues long. Germline V lookup: CDR1 KGHSH, CDR2 LQKENI. Trimming cost V 2 bases and J 2 bases, with 11 bases left between them. The CDR3 loop is CASSPSNYYTDTQYF. Here the CDR3 DNA reads TGTGCCAGCTCACCAAGTAACTATTACACAGATACGCAGTATTTT.

V usage is TRBV9 and J usage is TRBJ2-7, with 9 bases identical to TRBD1. CDR3 length: 16 residues. J lost 1 base, V lost 0 bases, and 5 bases had no gene match. Per germline, CDR1 SGDLS and CDR2 YYNGEE. DNA of the CDR3: TGTGCCAGCAGCGTAGGGGACAGGGTGGGTTCCTACGAGCAGTACTTC. This codes for CASSVGDRVGSYEQYF.

This chain connects TRBV6-4 to TRBJ1-6; D is unresolved. With 4 bases removed from V and 9 bases from J, the gap between germline ends came to 10 bases. The V gene's germline CDR1 is MRHNA and CDR2 SNTAGT. The CDR3 sequence is 13 residues long. Here the CDR3 reads CASSVELGSPLHF. The DNA for the CDR3 is TGTGCCAGCAGTGTGGAACTCGGTTCACCCCTCCACTTT.

The chain combines TRBV6-5 with TRBJ2-2, with D possibly TRBD2 on 6 matching bases. Germline assignment: CDR1 MNHEY and CDR2 SVGAGI. V was shortened by 7 bases and J by 6 bases, with 15 bases between the two germline ends. The length of the CDR3 is 14 residues. The CDR3 sequence is CASKESGPAGELFF. The CDR3, as DNA: TGTGCCAGCAAAGAGAGCGGGCCTGCCGGGGAGCTGTTTTTT.

The chain couples TRBV19 to TRBJ2-7, with 7 bases identical to TRBD1. With 7 bases clipped from V and 0 bases from J, the junction kept 6 bases outside the gene matches. The length of the CDR3 is 14 residues. Germline lookup yields CDR1 LNHDA and CDR2 SQIVND (reference sequence). CDR3 sequence (DNA): TGTGCCAGTAAAGCGGACAGGAGCTCCTACGAGCAGTACTTC. Translating it yields CASKADRSSYEQYF.

The V gene is TRBV7-2, the J gene TRBJ1-1; TRBD1 might be the D (5 bases). Germline CDR1 reads SGHTA; CDR2 reads FQGNSA. CDR3 length: 20 residues. V shed 0 bases and J shed 1 base, with 24 bases lying between them. Written as DNA, the CDR3 is TGTGCCAGCAGCTTAGCTCAGGGCCAAGGCCAAGGCAAGGCGAACACTGAAGCTTTCTTT. Translating gives CASSLAQGQGQGKANTEAFF.

J is TRBJ1-3 and V is TRBV2, with TRBD1 as a possible D gene (5 bases). V lost 9 bases and J 0 bases, leaving 9 bases between the germline ends. The CDR3 is made up of 13 amino acids. The germline V gene has CDR1 SNHLY and CDR2 FYNNEI. CDR3 nucleotide sequence: TGTGCCAGGAGGGGTAGCTCTGGAAACACCATATATTTT. It codes for CARRGSSGNTIYF.

V and J are TRBV5-1 and TRBJ2-6; no definite D call. V gave up 3 bases and J gave up 0 bases, with 19 bases separating them. There are 19 residues in the CDR3. Germline V gene lookup returns CDR1 SGHRS and CDR2 YFSETQ. CDR3 residues: CASSWGRETTYSGANVLTF. The CDR3 DNA reads TGCGCCAGCAGCTGGGGAAGGGAAACAACCTACTCTGGGGCCAACGTCCTGACTTTC.